The rows below give T cell receptor beta chains drawn from one sample of a study of cytomegalovirus exposure and HLA in healthy donors. The method was immunoSEQ multiplex PCR; TCRdb's version includes in-frame clones alone and lacks a portion of them. The sample lists 95,000 to 150,000 clones, about four fifths seen once, with about 1.8% in the top ten. The material sequenced was PBMCs. Every receptor here comes from a man aged 18 to 29 in good health and CMV-seronegative. Both conserved end residues are part of each CDR3. Each record gives: J gene, D gene, CDR3 length, V gene, clone size, CDR3 protein, CDR3 DNA. A D gene is named only where the DNA matches it firmly. Clone size is stated in some rows and not others, as once, few, many or a class when expanded.

TRBJ2-3,NA,14,TRBV6-1,NA,CASSGGAGGDTQYF,TGTGCCAGCAGTGGTGGCGCTGGGGGGGATACGCAGTATTTT
TRBJ2-3,TRBD1,16,TRBV29-1,NA,CSASGFGQASTDTQYF,TGCAGCGCCTCTGGATTCGGACAGGCGAGCACAGATACGCAGTATTTT
TRBJ1-6,NA,14,TRBV27,NA,CASSLPGGNSPLHF,TGTGCCAGCAGTTTACCCGGAGGTAATTCACCCCTCCACTTT
TRBJ1-2,NA,18,TRBV11-3,NA,CASSLAVGVRPRGYGYTF,TGTGCCAGCAGCTTAGCGGTCGGGGTCCGGCCCCGGGGCTATGGCTACACCTTC
TRBJ1-1,TRBD1,13,TRBV2,few,CASSGDRNTEAFF,TGTGCCAGCAGTGGGGACAGGAACACTGAAGCTTTCTTT
TRBJ1-2,NA,13,TRBV4-2,NA,CASSQDQGGGYTF,TGTGCCAGCAGCCAAGATCAAGGAGGGGGCTACACCTTC
TRBJ2-7,TRBD1,15,TRBV7-8,NA,CASSLGTGNTYEQYF,TGTGCCAGCAGCTTAGGGACAGGGAACACCTACGAGCAGTACTTC
TRBJ2-7,TRBD2,13,TRBV5-4,once,CASSAGLAAEQYF,TGTGCCAGCAGCGCCGGACTAGCAGCTGAGCAGTACTTC
TRBJ2-5,NA,13,TRBV7-9,NA,CASSLAFGETQYF,TGTGCCAGCAGCTTAGCATTCGGGGAGACCCAGTACTTC
TRBJ2-4,NA,16,TRBV4-3,NA,CASSQDPVGLKNIQYF,TGCGCCAGCAGCCAAGATCCGGTAGGACTGAAAAACATTCAGTACTTC
TRBJ1-2,NA,14,TRBV5-4,NA,CASSPGTAVGGYTF,TGTGCCAGCAGTCCCGGGACTGCGGTGGGTGGCTACACCTTC
TRBJ2-7,TRBD1,16,TRBV7-8,NA,CASSFKGTGGGYEQYF,TGTGCCAGCAGCTTCAAGGGGACAGGGGGCGGCTACGAGCAGTACTTC
TRBJ1-6,NA,17,TRBV7-2,NA,CASSFIGQSSYNSPLHF,TGTGCCAGCAGCTTTATTGGGCAGAGCTCCTATAATTCACCCCTCCACTTT
TRBJ2-5,TRBD2,18,TRBV7-2,NA,CASSFGLAGDPGQETQYF,TGTGCCAGCAGCTTTGGACTAGCGGGGGACCCGGGGCAAGAGACCCAGTACTTC
TRBJ1-3,TRBD1,15,TRBV6-5,NA,CASRDRSAAGNTIYF,TGTGCCAGCAGGGACAGGAGTGCAGCTGGAAACACCATATATTTT
TRBJ1-2,NA,15,TRBV6-5,NA,CASSPLMDSGAGYTF,TGTGCCAGCAGTCCTCTCATGGACAGTGGAGCAGGCTACACCTTC
TRBJ1-5,TRBD1,14,TRBV6-1,NA,CASSARGRNQPQHF,TGTGCCAGCAGTGCAAGGGGGCGCAATCAGCCCCAGCATTTT
TRBJ2-7,TRBD1,15,TRBV6-5,NA,CASSNVGGQGYEQYF,TGTGCCAGCAGTAACGTCGGGGGACAGGGCTACGAGCAGTACTTC
TRBJ1-5,NA,12,TRBV19,NA,CASSIGGGTQHF,TGTGCCAGTAGTATAGGGGGAGGGACCCAGCATTTT
TRBJ1-1,NA,14,TRBV6-6,NA,CASSSRGGSTEAFF,TGTGCCAGCAGTTCCCGAGGGGGTAGTACTGAAGCTTTCTTT
TRBJ2-3,NA,12,TRBV5-4,once,CASSLETDTQYF,TGTGCCAGCAGCCTAGAGACAGATACGCAGTATTTT
TRBJ1-2,TRBD1,17,TRBV6-1,NA,CASSERSVVDRGQGYTF,TGTGCCAGCAGTGAACGTTCGGTGGTAGACAGGGGGCAAGGCTACACCTTC
TRBJ2-5,TRBD2,14,TRBV19,NA,CASSIVADSGAKYF,TGTGCCAGTAGTATAGTAGCAGATAGCGGGGCTAAATACTTC
TRBJ2-5,TRBD2,13,TRBV7-3,NA,CASSRGVQETQYF,TGTGCCAGCAGCCGGGGGGTCCAAGAGACCCAGTACTTC
TRBJ1-1,NA,14,TRBV5-6,once,CASSLALVNTEAFF,TGTGCCAGCAGCTTGGCACTGGTGAACACTGAAGCTTTCTTT
TRBJ2-7,NA,13,TRBV6-5,NA,CASSYSPVHEQYF,TGTGCCAGCAGTTACTCGCCTGTCCACGAGCAGTACTTC
TRBJ2-7,NA,13,TRBV7-3,NA,CASGQSMLSAVYF,TGTGCCAGCGGGCAGTCCATGCTCTCAGCGGTGTACTTC
TRBJ2-5,TRBD2,13,TRBV9,NA,CASSLSGGQTQYF,TGTGCCAGCAGCCTAAGCGGGGGGCAGACCCAGTACTTC
TRBJ1-1,NA,16,TRBV13,NA,CASSARSGWVNTEAFF,TGTGCCAGCAGCGCTCGGTCAGGATGGGTGAACACTGAAGCTTTCTTT
TRBJ1-2,TRBD1,13,TRBV4-1,NA,CASSLDRGYGYTF,TGCGCCAGCAGCCTCGACAGGGGCTATGGCTACACCTTC
TRBJ2-2,NA,14,TRBV6-5,NA,CASKGTANTGELFF,TGTGCCAGCAAGGGGACTGCGAACACCGGGGAGCTGTTTTTT
TRBJ2-7,TRBD2,15,TRBV7-2,NA,CASSLAGLAVYEQYF,TGTGCCAGCAGCTTAGCGGGACTAGCGGTCTACGAGCAGTACTTC
TRBJ1-2,TRBD1,14,TRBV4-1,NA,CASSHGDSLYGYTF,TGCGCCAGCAGCCACGGGGACAGTCTCTATGGCTACACCTTC
TRBJ2-5,NA,16,TRBV5-1,NA,CASSPGLVTSQETQYF,TGCGCCAGCAGCCCTGGTCTAGTGACCTCCCAAGAGACCCAGTACTTC
TRBJ1-5,NA,14,TRBV29-1,few,CSVSSVGGNQPQHF,TGCAGCGTCTCGAGTGTCGGTGGCAATCAGCCCCAGCATTTT
TRBJ2-1,TRBD2,13,TRBV2,once,CASRGLAGVEQFF,TGTGCCAGCAGAGGACTAGCGGGGGTAGAGCAGTTCTTC
TRBJ2-5,TRBD2,15,TRBV7-6,NA,CASSLRAGGHETQYF,TGTGCCAGCAGCTTACGAGCGGGGGGGCACGAGACCCAGTACTTC
TRBJ1-2,NA,14,TRBV6-6,NA,CASSYGGELRGYTF,TGTGCCAGCAGTTACGGGGGGGAATTAAGAGGCTACACCTTC
TRBJ1-4,NA,14,TRBV7-8,once,CASSLGAENEKLFF,TGTGCCAGCAGCTTAGGGGCAGAGAATGAAAAACTGTTTTTT
TRBJ1-5,NA,12,TRBV7-2,NA,CASSLPYQPQHF,TGTGCCAGCAGCCTCCCCTATCAGCCCCAGCATTTT
TRBJ1-5,NA,16,TRBV19,NA,CASSMNSGSSNQPQHF,TGTGCCAGTAGTATGAATTCAGGTAGTAGCAATCAGCCCCAGCATTTT
TRBJ2-2,TRBD1,15,TRBV5-1,NA,CASSLTQGAIGELFF,TGCGCCAGCAGCTTGACTCAGGGGGCCATCGGGGAGCTGTTTTTT
TRBJ2-2,TRBD1,17,TRBV9,once,CASSPARGQGLTGELFF,TGTGCCAGCAGCCCAGCTCGGGGACAGGGACTCACCGGGGAGCTGTTTTTT
TRBJ1-1,TRBD1,13,TRBV19,NA,CATRDRLNTEAFF,TGTGCCACTAGGGACAGACTGAACACTGAAGCTTTCTTT
TRBJ1-6,TRBD1,15,TRBV11-1,NA,CASSWGTGDASPLHF,TGTGCCAGCAGCTGGGGGACAGGGGACGCTTCACCCCTCCACTTT
TRBJ2-7,TRBD1,14,TRBV19,NA,CASSPGGGSYEQYF,TGTGCCAGTAGTCCAGGGGGTGGTTCCTACGAGCAGTACTTC
TRBJ2-5,TRBD2,15,TRBV9,NA,CASSVVGRGQETQYF,TGTGCCAGCAGCGTAGTAGGGAGGGGACAAGAGACCCAGTACTTC
TRBJ2-5,NA,14,TRBV25-1,NA,CASSESLTEETQYF,TGTGCCAGCAGTGAATCCCTGACAGAAGAGACCCAGTACTTC
TRBJ1-1,TRBD1,15,TRBV7-8,NA,CASSLVTGGESEAFF,TGTGCCAGCAGCTTAGTGACAGGGGGAGAGAGTGAAGCTTTCTTT
TRBJ1-1,NA,12,TRBV7-9,NA,CSSSSGEVGAFF,TGTTCCAGCAGCTCGGGGGAGGTTGGAGCTTTCTTT
TRBJ2-3,NA,18,TRBV5-6,NA,CASSDQARGLRGPDTQYF,TGTGCCAGCAGCGATCAGGCTCGGGGGTTGAGGGGACCAGATACGCAGTATTTT
TRBJ2-4,TRBD2,14,TRBV7-6,once,CASSPGLGGNIQYF,TGTGCCAGCAGCCCGGGACTAGGAGGGAACATTCAGTACTTC
TRBJ1-4,NA,14,TRBV11-2,NA,CASSSPGHVGKLFF,TGTGCCAGCAGCTCACCGGGACACGTAGGAAAACTGTTTTTT
TRBJ2-4,NA,14,TRBV27,few,CASRSWVAKNIQYF,TGTGCCAGCCGGAGTTGGGTTGCCAAAAACATTCAGTACTTC
TRBJ1-2,NA,14,TRBV7-2,few,CASSQQGTLYGYTF,TGTGCCAGCAGCCAACAGGGAACCCTCTATGGCTACACCTTC
TRBJ1-1,NA,13,TRBV19,NA,CASSIGGNTEAFF,TGTGCCAGTAGTATCGGGGGGAACACTGAAGCTTTCTTT
TRBJ2-5,TRBD2,15,TRBV5-4,NA,CASSLGGGAEETQYF,TGTGCCAGCAGCTTGGGCGGGGGGGCTGAAGAGACCCAGTACTTC
TRBJ1-1,TRBD1,11,TRBV20-1,NA,CSAPTGTAVFF,TGCAGTGCTCCAACCGGGACAGCAGTTTTCTTT